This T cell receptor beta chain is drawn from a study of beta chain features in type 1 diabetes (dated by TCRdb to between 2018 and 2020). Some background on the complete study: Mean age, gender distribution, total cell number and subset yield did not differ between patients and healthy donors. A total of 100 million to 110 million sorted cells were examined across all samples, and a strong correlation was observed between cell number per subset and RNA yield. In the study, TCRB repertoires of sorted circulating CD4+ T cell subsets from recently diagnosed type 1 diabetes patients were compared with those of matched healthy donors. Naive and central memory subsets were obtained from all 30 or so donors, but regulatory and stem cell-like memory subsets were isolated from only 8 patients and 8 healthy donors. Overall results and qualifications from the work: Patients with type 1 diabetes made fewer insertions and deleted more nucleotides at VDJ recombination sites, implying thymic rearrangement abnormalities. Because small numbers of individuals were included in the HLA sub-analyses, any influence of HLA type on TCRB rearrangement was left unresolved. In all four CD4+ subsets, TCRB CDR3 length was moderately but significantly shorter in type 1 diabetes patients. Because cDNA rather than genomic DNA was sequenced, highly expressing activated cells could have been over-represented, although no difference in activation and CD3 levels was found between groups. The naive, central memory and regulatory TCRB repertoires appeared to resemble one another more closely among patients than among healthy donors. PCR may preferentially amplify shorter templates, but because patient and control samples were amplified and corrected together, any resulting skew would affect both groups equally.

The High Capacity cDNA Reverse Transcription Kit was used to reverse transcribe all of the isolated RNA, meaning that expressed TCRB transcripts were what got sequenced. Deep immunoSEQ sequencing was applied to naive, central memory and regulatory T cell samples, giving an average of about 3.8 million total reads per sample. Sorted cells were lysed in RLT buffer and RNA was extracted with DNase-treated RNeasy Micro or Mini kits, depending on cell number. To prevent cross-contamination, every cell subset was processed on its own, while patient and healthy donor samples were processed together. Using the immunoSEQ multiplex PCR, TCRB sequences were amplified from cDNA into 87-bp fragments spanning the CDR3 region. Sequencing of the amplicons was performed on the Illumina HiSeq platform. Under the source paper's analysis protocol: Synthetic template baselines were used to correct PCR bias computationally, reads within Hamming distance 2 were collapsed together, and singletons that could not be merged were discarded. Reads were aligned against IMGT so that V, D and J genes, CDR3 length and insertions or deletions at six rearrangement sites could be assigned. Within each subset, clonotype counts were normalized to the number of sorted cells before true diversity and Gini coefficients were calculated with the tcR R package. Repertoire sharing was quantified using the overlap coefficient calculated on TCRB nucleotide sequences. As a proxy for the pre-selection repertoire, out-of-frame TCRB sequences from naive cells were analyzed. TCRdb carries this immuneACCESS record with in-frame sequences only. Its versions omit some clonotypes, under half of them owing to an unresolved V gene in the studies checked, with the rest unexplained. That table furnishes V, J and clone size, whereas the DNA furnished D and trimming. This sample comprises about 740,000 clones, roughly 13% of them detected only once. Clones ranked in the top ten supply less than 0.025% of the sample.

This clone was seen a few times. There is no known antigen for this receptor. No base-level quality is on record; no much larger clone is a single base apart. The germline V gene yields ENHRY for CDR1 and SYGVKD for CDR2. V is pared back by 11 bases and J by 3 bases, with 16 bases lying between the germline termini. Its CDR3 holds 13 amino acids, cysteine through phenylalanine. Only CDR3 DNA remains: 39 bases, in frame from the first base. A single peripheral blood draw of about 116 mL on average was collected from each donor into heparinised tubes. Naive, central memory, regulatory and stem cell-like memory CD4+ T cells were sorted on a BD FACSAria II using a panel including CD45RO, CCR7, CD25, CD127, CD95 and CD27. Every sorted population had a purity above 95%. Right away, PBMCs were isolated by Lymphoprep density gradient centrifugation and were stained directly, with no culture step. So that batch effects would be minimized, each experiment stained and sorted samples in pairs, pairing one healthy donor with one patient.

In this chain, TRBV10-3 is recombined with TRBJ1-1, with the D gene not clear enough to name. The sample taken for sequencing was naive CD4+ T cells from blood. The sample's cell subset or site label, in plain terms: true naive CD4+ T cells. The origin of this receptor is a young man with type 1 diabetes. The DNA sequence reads TGTGCCGCCCGGGCTGAAGGGCACACTGAAGCTTTCTTT. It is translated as CAARAEGHTEAFF.